This record concerns one T cell receptor beta chain sequence. CDR3 size: 14 residues. Germline loops: CDR1 SGDLS, CDR2 YYNGEE. J lost 6 bases, V lost 4 bases, and 7 bases had no gene match. Assay: immunoSEQ multiplex PCR; the TCRdb copy retains only in-frame clones and omits some. The profile shows roughly 80,000 clones, over 80% of them singletons. This specimen comes from a study of blood T cell repertoires in COVID-19. Turning to the study itself: Samples came from the United States, Italy and Spain, spanning acute and convalescent COVID-19. PBMCs, B-cell-depleted T cells, or T cells provided the cDNA or gDNA that made up the material.

Sample: peripheral blood. The clonotype was recovered from a human donor in a cohort sampled during active COVID-19. This chain uses TRBV9 with TRBJ1-1; 9 bases match TRBD1. The CDR3 DNA is TGTGCCAGCAGCTTAACAGGGGGCCTCGCTGAAGCTTTCTTT. This gives the protein CASSLTGGLAEAFF.